This TCR beta chain was profiled in a study of early T cells in non-severe SARS-CoV-2 infection. Study summary: The chains were unpaired, and the sequenced material was bulk RNA from unsorted whole blood. Study results and caveats: The study's VDJdb matching favored anti-spike CD8 responses and missed private and CD4 specificities.

With 3 bases clipped from V and 5 bases from J, the junction kept 6 bases outside the gene matches. The V gene's germline CDR1 is KGHSH and CDR2 LQKENI. The CDR3 sequence is 15 residues long. Individual cDNA molecules carried attached unique molecular identifiers. One entry per CDR3 protein, called by TCRdb with MiXCR from the 5' RACE reads. The table shows 87,000 or so distinct CDR3 sequences, with roughly 15% occurring only once. This clonotype was seen many times. As yet, its antigen is unknown. The sample consisted of whole blood. The clonotype comes from an adult who was a healthcare worker with PCR-confirmed SARS-CoV-2 infection or an uninfected control (not recorded which). This rearrangement joins TRBV18 to TRBJ2-3; 9 nucleotides agree with TRBD2. The CDR3 region has the DNA TGTGCCAGCTCACCCGGGACTAGCATTGGAGATACGCAGTATTTT. It codes for CASSPGTSIGDTQYF.